Listed below are T cell receptor beta chains from one sample, sequenced in a study of blood T cell repertoires in COVID-19. Libraries were prepared by immunoSEQ multiplex PCR; TCRdb keeps only in-frame clonotypes and omits some of them. The profile shows more than 350,000 clones, over 75% of them singletons. The material sequenced was PBMCs or T cells enriched from blood (not recorded which). The receptor source for this set is a man between 18 and 35 years old who had recovered from COVID-19. The CDR3 runs from the conserved cysteine through the conserved F or W. The D gene is left open where the match is weak. Size values are once, few and many counts, or a class for expanded clones, and some rows have none.

TRBJ1-4 NA TRBV7-6 once TGTGCCAGCGGCTTAGTTGGGGGGGGATATGAAAAACTGTTTTTT CASGLVGGGYEKLFF
TRBJ1-4 TRBD1 TRBV23-1 NA TGCGCCAGCAGTCACCCGGGACAGCCTAATGAAAAACTGTTTTTT CASSHPGQPNEKLFF
TRBJ1-1 NA TRBV7-8 NA TGTGCCAGCAGCTTCCGGACAGCGAACACTGAAGCTTTCTTT CASSFRTANTEAFF
TRBJ2-7 TRBD1 TRBV6-5 NA TGTGCCAGCAGCCTCGGACAGGGAGTAGGCTACGAGCAGTACTTC CASSLGQGVGYEQYF
TRBJ1-3 NA TRBV19 once TGTGCCAGTAAGGGGGTGCTCTCTGGAAACACCATATATTTT CASKGVLSGNTIYF
TRBJ2-5 TRBD2 TRBV7-8 NA TGTGCCAGCAGCTTACTTGCGGGAGGGGGAAAAGAGACCCAGTACTTC CASSLLAGGGKETQYF
TRBJ2-7 NA TRBV18 NA TGTGCCAGCTCACCAGAGGGCTACGAGCAGTACTTC CASSPEGYEQYF
TRBJ1-2 NA TRBV6-5 NA TGTGCCAGCAGTCCCGACAGAAACTATGGCTACACCTTC CASSPDRNYGYTF
TRBJ1-2 NA TRBV4-1 NA TGCGCCAGCAGCCAAGACAGGGTTGGATATGGCTACACCTTC CASSQDRVGYGYTF
TRBJ1-1 NA TRBV6-5 NA TGTGCCAGCAGTTTTGAGCGTGGGACTGAAGCTTTCTTT CASSFERGTEAFF
TRBJ1-5 NA TRBV28 once TGTGCCAGCAGATCTACATCCACAGGGACGGGAAGCAATCAGCCCCAGCATTTT CASRSTSTGTGSNQPQHF
TRBJ1-5 NA TRBV24-1 once TGTGCCACCAGTGATCCTACAGGGTTACATCAGCCCCAGCATTTT CATSDPTGLHQPQHF
TRBJ1-3 NA TRBV6-7 NA TGTGCCAGCAGTTACGGCCGGGGGTCTGGAAACACCATATATTTT CASSYGRGSGNTIYF
TRBJ2-3 NA TRBV6-5 NA TGTGCCAGCGGCCGCACAGATACGCAGTATTTT CASGRTDTQYF
TRBJ1-5 TRBD1 TRBV4-1 NA TGCGCCAGCAGCCAATCCGGGACAGACAATCAGCCCCAGCATTTT CASSQSGTDNQPQHF
TRBJ1-6 TRBD1 TRBV20-1 NA TGCAGTGCTAGTTGGGACAGTCTCGGTTCACCCCTCCACTTT CSASWDSLGSPLHF
TRBJ2-3 NA TRBV14 NA TGTGCCAGCAGCCAAGGCGACTCTTCTGGAGATACGCAGTATTTT CASSQGDSSGDTQYF
TRBJ1-5 NA TRBV28 NA TGTGCCAGCAGTTTAAGGGGGTCGCATCAGCCCCAGCATTTT CASSLRGSHQPQHF
TRBJ2-2 TRBD2 TRBV14 NA TGTGCCAGCAGCCAAGTTGCGGGAGGCACCGGGGAGCTGTTTTTT CASSQVAGGTGELFF